The T cell receptor (beta chain) described here comes from a study of shared clonotypes between healthy human individuals. The V and J ends lost 3 bases and 3 bases respectively, with 11 bases between them. The germline CDR1 and CDR2 sequences are SQVTM and ANQGSEA. CDR3 size: 13 residues. Deep-level assay runs were performed. Sequencing was performed with immunoSEQ multiplex PCR; in TCRdb, only in-frame clones are kept and a portion is missing. Of fewer than 3 million clones in the sample, about nine tenths were seen once. This clone was seen a single time. The receptor was derived from a man between 18 and 35 years old in good health. Some clones in this sample may be carry-over from other donors' samples. V gene TRBV29-1 combines with J gene TRBJ1-1; TRBD1 might be the D (5 bases). The sample was naive CD4+ T cells from PBMCs. Subset defined: CD45RA+ positively selected. The CDR3 sequence is CSVETGTHTEAFF. The CDR3 bases are TGCAGCGTTGAGACCGGGACCCACACTGAAGCTTTCTTT. The whole variable domain, remainder taken from reference TRBV29-1 and TRBJ1-1, is SAVISQKPSRDICQRGTSLTIQCQVDSQVTMMFWYRQQPGQSLTLIATANQGSEATYESGFVIDKFPISRPNLTFSTLTVSNMSPEDSSIYLCSVETGTHTEAFFGQGTRLTVV.